This T cell receptor (beta chain) was recorded in a study of metastatic and nonmetastatic thyroid tumors. No treatment of any kind had been given to any patient before thyroid surgery. This clone was detected ten times or more. Using MiXCR, TCRdb re-called clones from the PCR reads. Of around 45,000 clones in the sample, around 2.9% are singletons; the top ten hold approximately 10%. This CDR3 spans 15 amino acids. The V gene end was trimmed by 3 bases and the J gene end by 5 bases; junction bases not matched to a gene: 8. The sequencing input was blood. The chain recombines TRBV12-3 or TRBV12-4 with TRBJ2-7; 9 positions match TRBD1. This sequence originates from a female donor with papillary thyroid cancer or a benign thyroid nodule (not recorded which). Some clones in this sample may be carry-over from other donors' samples. CDR3 nucleotide sequence: TGTGCCAGCAGTTTTCTCCCGGGACAGGGTCACGAGCAGTACTTC. Protein: CASSFLPGQGHEQYF.